This T cell receptor beta chain came from a study of blood T cells in healthy people across ages. With a J-beta primer mix and a sample-barcoded 5' primer, a second PCR ran about 7 to 11 cycles. TCRdb processed the 5' RACE reads anew with MiXCR; each CDR3 protein has one entry. Among roughly 1,500,000 distinct CDR3 sequences listed, 35% to 45% were seen once. This TCR was recovered from a woman between 18 and 29 years old in good health. The sample was blood.

Here the CDR3 reads CASSEWSNEAFF. Here the CDR3 DNA reads TGCGCCAGCAGTGAATGGAGTAACGAAGCTTTCTTT. The gene calls are TRBV10-2 and TRBJ1-1; D is unclear. Germline CDR1 and CDR2: WSHSY and SAAADI. Deletions cut 3 bases from V and 8 bases from J, with 10 bases between. The CDR3 runs to 12 residues.